These T cell receptor beta chains were read from a single sample in a study of OX40 agonist ivuxolimab in advanced cancers. Sequenced by immunoSEQ multiplex PCR; TCRdb stores in-frame clones only, minus some. The data hold approximately 23,000 clones, with 88% observed a single time. The input for sequencing was CD4+ or CD8+ T cells sorted from blood, taken in a trial of the OX40 agonist ivuxolimab. These receptor sequences come from an adult with an advanced solid tumor such as melanoma, head and neck, liver or kidney cancer. Each CDR3 is given with its conserved first and last residue. A D gene is named only where the DNA matches it firmly. For some rows the clone size is stated as once, few or many, or as a class when expanded; others skip it.

CDR3 protein: CASRLENTEAFF
CDR3 DNA: TGTGCCAGCAGACTGGAGAACACTGAAGCTTTCTTT
clone size: few
J gene: TRBJ1-1
CDR3 length: 12
D gene: .
V gene: TRBV6-1

CDR3 protein: CASSLAGQGGEQYF
CDR3 DNA: TGTGCCAGCAGCTTGGCGGGACAGGGCGGCGAGCAGTACTTC
clone size: .
J gene: TRBJ2-7
CDR3 length: 14
D gene: TRBD1
V gene: TRBV5-6

CDR3 protein: CASSLGQSSYNEQFF
CDR3 DNA: TGTGCCAGCAGCTTGGGACAGAGCTCCTACAATGAGCAGTTCTTC
clone size: .
J gene: TRBJ2-1
CDR3 length: 15
D gene: .
V gene: TRBV5-5

CDR3 protein: CASSRRGITDTQYF
CDR3 DNA: TGTGCCAGCTCTCGACGGGGCATCACAGATACGCAGTATTTT
clone size: once
J gene: TRBJ2-3
CDR3 length: 14
D gene: .
V gene: TRBV6-6

CDR3 protein: CASSVGDRTYNEQFF
CDR3 DNA: TGTGCCAGCAGCGTGGGGGACAGGACCTACAATGAGCAGTTCTTC
clone size: .
J gene: TRBJ2-1
CDR3 length: 15
D gene: TRBD1
V gene: TRBV9

CDR3 protein: CASSNSGTGIPYEQCF
CDR3 DNA: TGTGCCAGCAGCAATTCCGGGACAGGGATACCCTACGAGCAGTGCTTC
clone size: .
J gene: TRBJ2-7
CDR3 length: 16
D gene: TRBD1
V gene: TRBV7-2

CDR3 protein: CASSSSTGPNEQFF
CDR3 DNA: TGTGCCAGCAGCTCCTCGACAGGGCCCAATGAGCAGTTCTTC
clone size: .
J gene: TRBJ2-1
CDR3 length: 14
D gene: TRBD1
V gene: TRBV11-2

CDR3 protein: CASRNLLAATDTQYF
CDR3 DNA: TGCGCCAGCCGCAATTTACTAGCGGCCACAGATACGCAGTATTTT
clone size: .
J gene: TRBJ2-3
CDR3 length: 15
D gene: TRBD2
V gene: TRBV5-1

CDR3 protein: CASSRVEGRLSYNEQFF
CDR3 DNA: TGTGCCAGCAGCCGAGTTGAGGGACGGCTTTCCTACAATGAGCAGTTCTTC
clone size: .
J gene: TRBJ2-1
CDR3 length: 17
D gene: .
V gene: TRBV4-2

CDR3 protein: CASSPTGTAGWVQYF
CDR3 DNA: TGTGCCAGCAGCCCGACCGGGACAGCGGGTTGGGTTCAGTACTTC
clone size: .
J gene: TRBJ2-4
CDR3 length: 15
D gene: .
V gene: TRBV27

CDR3 protein: CASTEVSGAYNEQFF
CDR3 DNA: TGTGCCAGCACCGAGGTTAGCGGGGCCTACAATGAGCAGTTCTTC
clone size: .
J gene: TRBJ2-1
CDR3 length: 15
D gene: TRBD2
V gene: TRBV7-9

CDR3 protein: CASSHGWGATNEKLFF
CDR3 DNA: TGTGCCAGCTCACACGGCTGGGGTGCAACTAATGAAAAACTGTTTTTT
clone size: .
J gene: TRBJ1-4
CDR3 length: 16
D gene: .
V gene: TRBV18

CDR3 protein: CASSYSTGQGRQPQHF
CDR3 DNA: TGTGCCAGCAGTTACTCGACCGGGCAGGGGCGACAGCCCCAGCATTTT
clone size: few
J gene: TRBJ1-5
CDR3 length: 16
D gene: .
V gene: TRBV6-6

CDR3 protein: CASNPGEGSYEQYF
CDR3 DNA: TGTGCCAGCAACCCGGGGGAGGGCTCCTACGAGCAGTACTTC
clone size: once
J gene: TRBJ2-7
CDR3 length: 14
D gene: TRBD2
V gene: TRBV6-5

CDR3 protein: CASSTGTGGSDTQYF
CDR3 DNA: TGCGCCAGCAGCACGGGGACAGGAGGATCGGATACGCAGTATTTT
clone size: .
J gene: TRBJ2-3
CDR3 length: 15
D gene: TRBD1
V gene: TRBV5-1

CDR3 protein: CASSNDRGADTQYF
CDR3 DNA: TGTGCCAGCAGCAACGACAGGGGAGCAGATACGCAGTATTTT
clone size: .
J gene: TRBJ2-3
CDR3 length: 14
D gene: TRBD1
V gene: TRBV5-4

CDR3 protein: CASSVKYNEQFF
CDR3 DNA: TGTGCCAGCAGCGTAAAGTACAATGAGCAGTTCTTC
clone size: .
J gene: TRBJ2-1
CDR3 length: 12
D gene: .
V gene: TRBV7-9

CDR3 protein: CASSSTTNTEAFF
CDR3 DNA: TGTGCCAGCAGCTCGACAACCAACACTGAAGCTTTCTTT
clone size: few
J gene: TRBJ1-1
CDR3 length: 13
D gene: .
V gene: TRBV7-6

CDR3 protein: CASSQTGGTEAFF
CDR3 DNA: TGTGCCAGCTCTCAAACAGGGGGCACTGAAGCTTTCTTT
clone size: .
J gene: TRBJ1-1
CDR3 length: 13
D gene: TRBD1
V gene: TRBV18

CDR3 protein: CASIPGGNTEAFF
CDR3 DNA: TGTGCCAGCATCCCCGGGGGGAACACTGAAGCTTTCTTT
clone size: once
J gene: TRBJ1-1
CDR3 length: 13
D gene: .
V gene: TRBV28

CDR3 protein: CASSFEGGRGGEQFF
CDR3 DNA: TGTGCCAGCAGTTTCGAGGGAGGCCGGGGAGGGGAGCAGTTCTTC
clone size: .
J gene: TRBJ2-1
CDR3 length: 15
D gene: TRBD2
V gene: TRBV28

CDR3 protein: CASSQTGNTEAFF
CDR3 DNA: TGTGCCAGCAGCCAGACAGGAAACACTGAAGCTTTCTTT
clone size: .
J gene: TRBJ1-1
CDR3 length: 13
D gene: .
V gene: TRBV7-3

CDR3 protein: CASSPGQGAWADTQYF
CDR3 DNA: TGTGCCAGCTCACCGGGCCAGGGGGCTTGGGCAGATACGCAGTATTTT
clone size: .
J gene: TRBJ2-3
CDR3 length: 16
D gene: TRBD1
V gene: TRBV18

CDR3 protein: CASSAASYGYTF
CDR3 DNA: TGTGCCAGCAGCGCGGCTTCCTATGGCTACACCTTC
clone size: .
J gene: TRBJ1-2
CDR3 length: 12
D gene: .
V gene: TRBV9

CDR3 protein: CASSPWGGGNEQFF
CDR3 DNA: TGTGCCAGCAGCCCCTGGGGAGGGGGCAATGAGCAGTTCTTC
clone size: .
J gene: TRBJ2-1
CDR3 length: 14
D gene: .
V gene: TRBV11-2

CDR3 protein: CSAGPAHEQYF
CDR3 DNA: TGCAGTGCTGGACCAGCCCACGAGCAGTACTTC
clone size: .
J gene: TRBJ2-7
CDR3 length: 11
D gene: .
V gene: TRBV20-1

CDR3 protein: CASSLSLIGSNEKLFF
CDR3 DNA: TGCGCCAGCAGCCTCAGCCTAATAGGGTCTAATGAAAAACTGTTTTTT
clone size: once
J gene: TRBJ1-4
CDR3 length: 16
D gene: .
V gene: TRBV4-3

CDR3 protein: CASSANIGGGPLSDNEQFF
CDR3 DNA: TGTGCCAGCAGCGCTAACATAGGGGGAGGGCCGCTATCCGACAATGAGCAGTTCTTC
clone size: .
J gene: TRBJ2-1
CDR3 length: 19
D gene: .
V gene: TRBV9